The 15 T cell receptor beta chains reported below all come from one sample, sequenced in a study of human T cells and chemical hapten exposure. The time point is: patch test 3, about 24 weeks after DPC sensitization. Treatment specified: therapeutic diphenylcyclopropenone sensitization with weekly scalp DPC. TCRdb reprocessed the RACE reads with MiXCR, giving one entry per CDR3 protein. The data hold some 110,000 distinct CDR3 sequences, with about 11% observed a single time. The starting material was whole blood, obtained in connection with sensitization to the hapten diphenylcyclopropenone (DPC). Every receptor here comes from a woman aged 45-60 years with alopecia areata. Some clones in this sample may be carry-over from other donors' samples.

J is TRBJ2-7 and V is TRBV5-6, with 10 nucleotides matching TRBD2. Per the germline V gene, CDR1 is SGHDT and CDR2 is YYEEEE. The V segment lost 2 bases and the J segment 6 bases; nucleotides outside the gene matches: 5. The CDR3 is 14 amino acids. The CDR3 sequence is CASSFASGSLEQYF. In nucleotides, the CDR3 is TGTGCCAGCAGCTTCGCTAGCGGGAGCCTCGAGCAGTACTTC.

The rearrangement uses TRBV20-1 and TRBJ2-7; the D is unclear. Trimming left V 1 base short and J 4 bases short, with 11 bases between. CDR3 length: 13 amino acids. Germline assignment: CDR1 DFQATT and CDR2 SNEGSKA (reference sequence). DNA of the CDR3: TGCAGTGCTAGAGGGGGAAGGGATTACGAGCAGTACTTC. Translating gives CSARGGRDYEQYF.

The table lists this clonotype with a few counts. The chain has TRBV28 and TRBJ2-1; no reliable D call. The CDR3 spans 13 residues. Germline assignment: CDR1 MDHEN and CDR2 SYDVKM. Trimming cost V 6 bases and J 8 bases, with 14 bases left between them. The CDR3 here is CASSPPPIYEQFF. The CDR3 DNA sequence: TGTGCCAGCAGCCCGCCCCCTATCTATGAGCAGTTCTTC.

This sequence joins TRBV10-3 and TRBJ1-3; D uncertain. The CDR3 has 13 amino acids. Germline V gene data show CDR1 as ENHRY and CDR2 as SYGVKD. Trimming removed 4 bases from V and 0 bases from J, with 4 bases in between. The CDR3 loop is CAISGTSGNTIYF. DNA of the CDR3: TGTGCCATCAGTGGGACCTCTGGAAACACCATATATTTT.

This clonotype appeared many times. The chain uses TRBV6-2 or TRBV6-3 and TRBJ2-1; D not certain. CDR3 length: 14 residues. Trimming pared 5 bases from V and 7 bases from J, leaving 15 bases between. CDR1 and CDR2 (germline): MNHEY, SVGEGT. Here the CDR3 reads CASSPDVVSNEQFF. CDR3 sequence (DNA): TGTGCCAGCAGTCCCGACGTCGTCTCTAATGAGCAGTTCTTC.

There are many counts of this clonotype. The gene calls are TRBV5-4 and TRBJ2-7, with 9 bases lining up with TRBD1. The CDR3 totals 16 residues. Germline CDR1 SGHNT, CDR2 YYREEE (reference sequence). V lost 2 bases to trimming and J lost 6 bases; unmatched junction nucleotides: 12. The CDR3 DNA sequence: TGTGCCAGCAGCTTTGGGACAGGGACGGGCAAGGGCGAGCAGTACTTC. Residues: CASSFGTGTGKGEQYF.

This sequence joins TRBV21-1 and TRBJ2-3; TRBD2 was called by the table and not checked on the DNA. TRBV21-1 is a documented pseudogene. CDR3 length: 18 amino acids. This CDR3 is CANERHSSGRALLDTQYF. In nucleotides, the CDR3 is TGTGCCAACGAAAGACATTCTAGCGGGAGGGCCCTCCTAGATACGCAGTATTTT.

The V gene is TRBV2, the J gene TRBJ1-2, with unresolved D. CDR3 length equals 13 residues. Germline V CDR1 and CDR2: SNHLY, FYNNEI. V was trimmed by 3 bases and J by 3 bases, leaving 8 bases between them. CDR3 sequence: CASSDHLYYGYTF. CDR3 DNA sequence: TGTGCCAGCAGTGATCATCTTTACTATGGCTACACCTTC.

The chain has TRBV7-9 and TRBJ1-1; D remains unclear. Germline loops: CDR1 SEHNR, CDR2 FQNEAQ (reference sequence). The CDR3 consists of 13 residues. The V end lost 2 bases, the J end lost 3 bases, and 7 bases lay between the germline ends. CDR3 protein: CASSLPSHTEAFF. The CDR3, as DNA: TGTGCCAGCAGCTTACCGTCCCACACTGAAGCTTTCTTT. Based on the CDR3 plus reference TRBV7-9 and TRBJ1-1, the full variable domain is DTGVSQNPRHKITKRGQNVTFRCDPISEHNRLYWYRQTLGQGPEFLTYFQNEAQLEKSRLLSDRFSAERPKGSFSTLEIQRTEQGDSAMYLCASSLPSHTEAFFGQGTRLTVV.

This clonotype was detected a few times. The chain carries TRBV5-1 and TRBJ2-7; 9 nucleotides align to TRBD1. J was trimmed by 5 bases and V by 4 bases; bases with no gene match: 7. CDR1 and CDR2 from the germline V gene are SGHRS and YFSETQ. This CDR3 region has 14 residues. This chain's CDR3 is CASSVTGGSDEQYF. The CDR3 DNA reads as TGCGCCAGCAGCGTGACAGGGGGAAGCGACGAGCAGTACTTC. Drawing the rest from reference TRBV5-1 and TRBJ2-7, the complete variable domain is KAGVTQTPRYLIKTRGQQVTLSCSPISGHRSVSWYQQTPGQGLQFLFEYFSETQRNKGNFPGRFSGRQFSNSRSEMNVSTLELGDSALYLCASSVTGGSDEQYFGPGTRLTVT.

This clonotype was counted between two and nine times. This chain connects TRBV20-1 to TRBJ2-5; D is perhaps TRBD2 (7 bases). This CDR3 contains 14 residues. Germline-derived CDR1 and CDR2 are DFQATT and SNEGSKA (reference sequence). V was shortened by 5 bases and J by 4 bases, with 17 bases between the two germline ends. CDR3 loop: CSAPGRGASETQYF. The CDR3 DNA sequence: TGCAGTGCTCCGGGACGGGGGGCCTCAGAGACCCAGTACTTC.

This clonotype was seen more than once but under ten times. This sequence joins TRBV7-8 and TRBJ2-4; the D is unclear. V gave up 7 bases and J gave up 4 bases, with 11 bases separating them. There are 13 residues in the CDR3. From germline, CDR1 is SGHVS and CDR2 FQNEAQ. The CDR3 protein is CASTQAEKNIQYF. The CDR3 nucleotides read TGTGCCAGCACCCAAGCAGAGAAAAACATTCAGTACTTC.

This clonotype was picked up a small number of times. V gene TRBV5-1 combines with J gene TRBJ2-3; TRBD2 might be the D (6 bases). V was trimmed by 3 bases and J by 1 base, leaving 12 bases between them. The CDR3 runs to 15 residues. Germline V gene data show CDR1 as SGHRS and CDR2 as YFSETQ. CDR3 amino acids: CASSSSSGGTDTQYF. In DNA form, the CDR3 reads TGCGCCAGCAGCTCGTCGTCGGGGGGCACAGATACGCAGTATTTT.

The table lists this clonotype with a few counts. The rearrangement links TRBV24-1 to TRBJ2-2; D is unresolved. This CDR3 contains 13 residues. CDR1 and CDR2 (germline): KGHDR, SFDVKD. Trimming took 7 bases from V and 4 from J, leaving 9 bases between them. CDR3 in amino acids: CATSGAITGELFF. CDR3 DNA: TGTGCCACCAGCGGCGCAATCACCGGGGAGCTGTTTTTT.

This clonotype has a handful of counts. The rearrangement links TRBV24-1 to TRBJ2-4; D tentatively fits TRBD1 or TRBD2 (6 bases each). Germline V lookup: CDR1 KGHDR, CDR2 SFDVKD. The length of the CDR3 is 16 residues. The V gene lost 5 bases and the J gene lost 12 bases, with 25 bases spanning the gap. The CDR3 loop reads CATSGGGEGQQFYQYF. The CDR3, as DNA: TGTGCCACCAGTGGGGGAGGAGAAGGACAGCAATTTTATCAGTACTTC.